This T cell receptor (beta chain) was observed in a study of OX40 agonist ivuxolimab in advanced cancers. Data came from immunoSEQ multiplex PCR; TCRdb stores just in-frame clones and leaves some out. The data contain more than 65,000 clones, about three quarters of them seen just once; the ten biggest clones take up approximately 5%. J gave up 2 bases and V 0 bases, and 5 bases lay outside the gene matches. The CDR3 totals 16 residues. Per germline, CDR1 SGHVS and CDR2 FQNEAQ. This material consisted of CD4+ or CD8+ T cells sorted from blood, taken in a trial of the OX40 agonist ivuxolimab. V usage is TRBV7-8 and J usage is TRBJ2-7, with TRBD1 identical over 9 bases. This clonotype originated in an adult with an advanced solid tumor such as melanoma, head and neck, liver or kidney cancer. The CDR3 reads CASSLALGTGTYEQYF. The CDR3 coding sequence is TGTGCCAGCAGCTTAGCGCTCGGGACAGGGACCTACGAGCAGTACTTC.